This T cell receptor beta chain comes out of a study of blood T cell repertoires in COVID-19. Repertoires were generated with immunoSEQ multiplex PCR, while TCRdb's copy carries only in-frame clones and drops some. This sample carries around 270,000 clones, about 87% of them seen once, and the ten largest clones take about 3.1%. This CDR3 is built from 14 residues. V was pared by 5 bases and J by 7 bases, with 5 bases of the junction left unmatched. Germline CDR1 and CDR2: SGHVS and FQNEAQ. The sample was PBMCs or T cells enriched from blood (not recorded which). The V gene is TRBV7-8, the J gene TRBJ1-6, with TRBD1 identical over 7 bases. The receptor's source is a woman in her thirties or forties who had been exposed to COVID-19. CDR3 nucleotides: TGTGCCAGCAGCCTCAGGGGGAAGAATTCACCCCTCCACTTT. It translates to CASSLRGKNSPLHF. Full variable domain (missing parts from reference TRBV7-8 and TRBJ1-6): GAGVSQSPRYKVAKRGQDVALRCDPISGHVSLFWYQQALGQGPEFLTYFQNEAQLDKSGLPSDRFFAERPEGSVSTLKIQRTQQEDSAVYLCASSLRGKNSPLHFGNGTRLTVT.